This TCR beta chain was profiled in a study of CD8 T cells in ankylosing spondylitis. Study outcomes and limitations: Clones linked to disease were reported to show significant enrichment in matched ankylosing spondylitis synovial fluid. What seemed typical of ankylosing spondylitis blood was a TCR beta motif built from several highly homologous variants.

Germline CDR1 and CDR2: SNHLY and FYNNEI. The ends were cut back, 10 bases at V and 7 bases at J, with 16 bases in the middle. This CDR3 region has 12 residues. Preparation of TCR beta libraries was done by quantitative 5'-RACE with molecular barcodes. TCRdb redid the calling of the 5' RACE reads with MiXCR, one entry per CDR3 protein. This sample carries some 220,000 distinct CDR3 sequences, roughly 6.6% of them seen once, and the ten largest clones take 14%. This clonotype was detected ten times or more. Its cognate antigen is unknown. The sequence was obtained from a male donor with ankylosing spondylitis. Sequencing was performed on blood, either unsorted or a sorted T cell fraction (not recorded which). The chain has TRBV2 and TRBJ1-2, with D unresolved. CDR3 in DNA: TGTGCCACCCTTACAACGCGGGGTGGCTACACCTTC. Its translation: CATLTTRGGYTF.